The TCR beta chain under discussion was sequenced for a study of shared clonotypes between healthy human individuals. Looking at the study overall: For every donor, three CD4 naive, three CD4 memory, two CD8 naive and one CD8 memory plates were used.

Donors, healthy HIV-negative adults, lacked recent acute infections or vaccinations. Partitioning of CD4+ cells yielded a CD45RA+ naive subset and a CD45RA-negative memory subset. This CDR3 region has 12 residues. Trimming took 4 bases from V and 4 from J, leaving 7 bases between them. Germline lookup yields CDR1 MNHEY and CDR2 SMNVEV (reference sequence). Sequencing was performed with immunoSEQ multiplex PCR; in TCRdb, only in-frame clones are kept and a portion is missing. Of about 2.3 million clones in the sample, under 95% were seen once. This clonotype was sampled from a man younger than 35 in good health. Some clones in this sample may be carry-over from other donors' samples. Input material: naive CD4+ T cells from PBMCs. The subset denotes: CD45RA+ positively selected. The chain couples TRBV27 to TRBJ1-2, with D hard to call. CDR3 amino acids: CASSSPLYGYTF. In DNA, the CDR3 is TGTGCCAGCAGTTCACCCCTCTATGGCTACACCTTC.